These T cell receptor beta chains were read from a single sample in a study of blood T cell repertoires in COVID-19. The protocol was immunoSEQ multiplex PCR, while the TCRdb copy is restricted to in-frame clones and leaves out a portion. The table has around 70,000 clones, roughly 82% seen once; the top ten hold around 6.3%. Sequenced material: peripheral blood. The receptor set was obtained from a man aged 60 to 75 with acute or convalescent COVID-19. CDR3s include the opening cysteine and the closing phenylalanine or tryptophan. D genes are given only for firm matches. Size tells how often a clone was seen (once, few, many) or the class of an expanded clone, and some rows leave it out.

TGTGCCAGCAGTGTCCGAGCGGGGGGGGCGGATACGCAGTATTTT | CASSVRAGGADTQYF | TRBV6-2/TRBV6-3 | . | TRBD2 | TRBJ2-3
TGTGCCAGCAGTTACTATCCCAGGGACTCCACTGAAGCTTTCTTT | CASSYYPRDSTEAFF | TRBV6-2/TRBV6-3 | . | . | TRBJ1-1
TGTGCCAGCAGCTTAAACGGGGGGCCAACCGGGGAGCTGTTTTTT | CASSLNGGPTGELFF | TRBV6-2/TRBV6-3 | . | . | TRBJ2-2
TGTGCCAGCAGCAACGCAGGGGGCCTGGCTTTCTTT | CASSNAGGLAFF | TRBV5-4 | . | TRBD1 | TRBJ1-1
TGTGCCAGCAGCTTAGGAAACAGGGGGCCGGGCACTGAAGCTTTCTTT | CASSLGNRGPGTEAFF | TRBV7-9 | . | TRBD1 | TRBJ1-1
TGTGCCAGCAGCTCTGGAGGGGGCTCAGAAAACACCATATATTTT | CASSSGGGSENTIYF | TRBV11-2 | . | TRBD1 | TRBJ1-3
TGTGCCAGTAGTGCGGACAGGGTTCGGGGCTACACCTTC | CASSADRVRGYTF | TRBV19 | . | TRBD1 | TRBJ1-2
TGTGCCAGCAGCTTAGTGGGGACAGGGTATGCCACCTTC | CASSLVGTGYATF | TRBV7-9 | . | TRBD1 | TRBJ1-2
TGTGCCAGCAGCTTAGCCCCCCCCGGGGGAATTGCAACTAATGAAAAACTGTTTTTT | CASSLAPPGGIATNEKLFF | TRBV7-6 | . | . | TRBJ1-4
TGTGCCAGCAGTGACCGGACAGGGCTCGCTGAAGCTTTCTTT | CASSDRTGLAEAFF | TRBV2 | once | TRBD1 | TRBJ1-1
TGTGCCAGCAGTTACCCCCCGGACAGGAACACTGAAGCTTTCTTT | CASSYPPDRNTEAFF | TRBV6-6 | . | . | TRBJ1-1
TGCAGCGTTGGCGCCTCTGGGGCCAACGTCCTGACTTTC | CSVGASGANVLTF | TRBV29-1 | . | . | TRBJ2-6
TGTGCCAGCAGCCCCTCGGGGGGGAGCAATCAGCCCCAGCATTTT | CASSPSGGSNQPQHF | TRBV7-9 | . | . | TRBJ1-5
TGTGCCAGTAGTATCGGAGAGGGTCAGCCCCAGCATTTT | CASSIGEGQPQHF | TRBV19 | . | . | TRBJ1-5
TGTGCCAGTAGTATTGACAGGGCCACCGGGGAGCTGTTTTTT | CASSIDRATGELFF | TRBV19 | . | TRBD1 | TRBJ2-2
TGTGCCAGCAGCCCCTCGGGGGGACTCATGTACAATGAGCAGTTCTTC | CASSPSGGLMYNEQFF | TRBV9 | . | TRBD2 | TRBJ2-1
TGTGCCAGCAGCTCCCCGGGACAGGGGGGGAATACGCAGTATTTT | CASSSPGQGGNTQYF | TRBV7-2 | . | TRBD1 | TRBJ2-3
TGTGCCAGCAGCCCCTATCCCGGGACAGGGGGGTTGAACACTGAAGCTTTCTTT | CASSPYPGTGGLNTEAFF | TRBV7-2 | . | TRBD1 | TRBJ1-1
TGTGCCAGCAGTTACGATCGGGGGGGCAACAATGAGCAGTTCTTC | CASSYDRGGNNEQFF | TRBV6-5 | . | TRBD2 | TRBJ2-1
TGTGCCAGCAGCTCTGGACAGGCGAGGGCAGATACGCAGTATTTT | CASSSGQARADTQYF | TRBV5-8 | . | TRBD1 | TRBJ2-3
TGTGCCACCAGTGATCGCGGGGGGGCCGAAGATACGCAGTATTTT | CATSDRGGAEDTQYF | TRBV24-1 | . | TRBD2 | TRBJ2-3
TGTGCCAGCAGTTACGGAAAGGCCCAAGGGGGTAATGAGCAGTTCTTC | CASSYGKAQGGNEQFF | TRBV6-2/TRBV6-3 | once | . | TRBJ2-1
TGTGCCAGTAGGGGACAGGGGGCGGGCGAAAAACTGTTTTTT | CASRGQGAGEKLFF | TRBV19 | . | TRBD1 | TRBJ1-4
TGCGCCAGCAGCATCGGACAGGGATGGGGGGAGCTGTTTTTT | CASSIGQGWGELFF | TRBV10-2 | . | TRBD1 | TRBJ2-2
TGTGCCAGTAGCCCGACAGGGGGAGCCCAGCAGCCCCAGCATTTT | CASSPTGGAQQPQHF | TRBV19 | . | TRBD1 | TRBJ1-5
TGTGCCTGTACGGGAACTGGGCAGCCCCAGCATTTT | CACTGTGQPQHF | TRBV30 | few | . | TRBJ1-5
TGTGCCAGCAGTGACATCGAGAGTAATGAGCAGTTCTTC | CASSDIESNEQFF | TRBV6-4 | . | . | TRBJ2-1
TGTGCCATCAGTAAGGCACAGGCCTATAATTCACCCCTCCACTTT | CAISKAQAYNSPLHF | TRBV10-3 | once | . | TRBJ1-6
TGTGCCAGTAGTCCACAGGGTGGCACTGAAGCTTTCTTT | CASSPQGGTEAFF | TRBV19 | once | . | TRBJ1-1
TGCAGTGCTACCCCCCGAGGTGGCTACACCTTC | CSATPRGGYTF | TRBV20-1 | . | . | TRBJ1-2
TGCGCCAGCAGCCGGAGTGGGGAGACCCAGTACTTC | CASSRSGETQYF | TRBV5-1 | . | . | TRBJ2-5
TGTGCCAGCAGGAAGGACAGGGCTAGCACAGATACGCAGTATTTT | CASRKDRASTDTQYF | TRBV7-6 | . | TRBD1 | TRBJ2-3
TGTGCCAGCAGCCGAAGCGGGGCGGATGAGCAGTTCTTC | CASSRSGADEQFF | TRBV7-8 | . | TRBD2 | TRBJ2-1
TGTGCCAGCAGCCTGGGACTCAAAGGGACCTACGAGCAGTACTTC | CASSLGLKGTYEQYF | TRBV7-2 | . | . | TRBJ2-7
TGTGCCAGCAGCTTGTTAGGGGTACTCAAATCTGGGGCCAACGTCCTGACTTTC | CASSLLGVLKSGANVLTF | TRBV5-6 | . | . | TRBJ2-6
TGCGCCAGCAGCTTGGATCCGGGACAGACTTCACCCCTCCACTTT | CASSLDPGQTSPLHF | TRBV5-1 | . | TRBD1 | TRBJ1-6
TGTGCCAGCAGCCCCCTGGGACTAGCGGGGGAAGAGACCCAGTACTTC | CASSPLGLAGEETQYF | TRBV3-1/TRBV3-2 | . | TRBD2 | TRBJ2-5
TGTGCCACCAGTGGGGGCCACAGGGCCGGCGGGGAGCTGTTTTTT | CATSGGHRAGGELFF | TRBV24-1 | . | . | TRBJ2-2
TGTGCCAGCAGCTGCCGGGACAGGGACTCCCTTCAGAATAGCAATCAGCCCCAGCATTTT | CASSCRDRDSLQNSNQPQHF | TRBV11-3 | . | TRBD1 | TRBJ1-5
TGTGCCAGCAGCAACCGACAGGGGGTGGCCGGGGAGCTGTTTTTT | CASSNRQGVAGELFF | TRBV9 | . | TRBD1 | TRBJ2-2
TGTGCCAGCAGCCTTAGGACAGGGGTAGGCTACACCTTC | CASSLRTGVGYTF | TRBV3-1/TRBV3-2 | once | TRBD1 | TRBJ1-2
TGCGCCAGCAGAACCGGGACAGGGGGCAGAAACTACACCTTC | CASRTGTGGRNYTF | TRBV23-1 | once | TRBD1 | TRBJ1-2
TGTGCCAGCAGTTACTCGAGGGACACCCCTCTCGAGCAGTACTTC | CASSYSRDTPLEQYF | TRBV6-5 | . | . | TRBJ2-7
TGTGCCAGCAGCTTAGCCCGGGACAGGGTTAACACCGGGGAGCTGTTTTTT | CASSLARDRVNTGELFF | TRBV7-2 | . | TRBD1 | TRBJ2-2
TGTGCCAGCAGCTTGCAGGGGGCAGAGACCCAGTACTTC | CASSLQGAETQYF | TRBV5-4 | . | TRBD1 | TRBJ2-5
TGTGCCAGCAACCTGGGGCAGGGAGGTAATTCACCCCTCCACTTT | CASNLGQGGNSPLHF | TRBV3-1/TRBV3-2 | . | . | TRBJ1-6